This T cell receptor (beta chain) was identified in a study of blood T cell repertoires in COVID-19 (dated by TCRdb to 2020 to 2022). Broadly, across the study: The collaborator samples originated in the United States, Italy and Spain and spanned the acute and convalescent phases of COVID-19. The material from the prospective study consisted of cDNA or gDNA derived from T cells, B-cell-depleted T cells, or PBMCs. The samples were drawn from the first 160 participants of the ongoing ImmuneRACE study and from roughly 1,300 subjects provided by 6 global collaborators. Sample metadata almost always included a de-identified subject ID, COVID-19 status, age in years and sex. A freely available public database, intended as a resource for researchers studying the immune response to SARS-CoV-2, is where the repertoires were released. Deeply sampled blood TCRbeta repertoires from subjects exposed to, actively infected with, or recovered from COVID-19 were included in the dataset. Where available, HLA class I and class II types were taken from metadata supplied by the sample provider and were not determined by assay-based typing.

Whole blood was collected in K2EDTA tubes by collaborating institutions according to the institutions' own protocols. For TCRbeta analysis, collaborators shipped samples as frozen whole blood, isolated PBMCs, or DNA extracted from either of those sample types. TCRbeta CDR3 regions were amplified from genomic DNA using the immunoSEQ Assay, a bias-controlled multiplex PCR. Turning to the authors' computational methods: Nucleated cell counts per sample were estimated from amplification of reference gene primers within the assay. Sequence reads were collapsed and filtered to measure the absolute abundance of every unique TCRbeta CDR3 rearrangement. For each sample, productive Simpson clonality was calculated as the square root of Simpson's diversity index across productive rearrangements. Entries here come from immuneACCESS through TCRdb and include only in-frame sequences with V and J called. Some clones fail to appear in such tables; in the studies checked, an unresolved V gene covers under half of the shortfall, and the cause of the remainder is unknown. That table supplies the V and J calls and clone size; D and trimming were determined from the DNA. Present in this sample are 150,000 to 200,000 clones, 65% to 90% of which were seen just once. The ten largest clones take up over 7.5% of the sample.

In regard to this clone: The antigen it binds to is not known. Base-call qualities are not available, and no considerably larger clone is one nucleotide away.

V and J are truncated by 11 bases and 0 bases respectively, leaving an intervening sequence of 10 bases. The CDR3 covers 13 residues, taking in both the cysteine and the phenylalanine. CDR3 DNA only is kept here, 39 bases in frame from base 1. The germline V gene supplies CDR1 MDHEN and CDR2 SYDVKM. Findings and caveats that apply to the study as a whole: How much clinical and demographic metadata was included differed by source and by participant, and the metadata was provided uncurated.

The source material was peripheral blood. Here the chain combines TRBV28 and TRBJ1-4, and possibly TRBD1, on 6 matching bases. This TCR derives from a man in his fifties with active or convalescent COVID-19. CDR3 reads: CAGRTATNEKLFF. The nucleotides read TGTGCCGGACGGACAGCAACTAATGAAAAACTGTTTTTT.